These 13 T cell receptor beta chains originate from one sample sequenced in a study of blood T cell repertoires in COVID-19. Only in-frame clones appear in the TCRdb table, and some are missing; sequencing was by immunoSEQ multiplex PCR. This table holds some 200,000 clones, under 90% found once. The material sequenced was peripheral blood. These receptors were obtained from a young man with active or convalescent COVID-19.

The V and J genes are TRBV6-6 and TRBJ1-4; D may be TRBD1 (5 bases). The germline V and J ends were trimmed by 7 bases and 6 bases, with 12 bases remaining between them. This CDR3 is 13 amino acids long. Looked up from germline, CDR1 is MNHNY and CDR2 is SVGAGI (reference sequence). CDR3 nucleotide sequence: TGTGCCAGCATGGGCTGGGGGGATGAAAAACTGTTTTTT. Translated, it gives CASMGWGDEKLFF.

The chain carries TRBV27 and TRBJ1-6; D is perhaps TRBD1 (5 bases). V dropped 10 bases and J dropped 0 bases, with 16 bases sitting between them. The CDR3 totals 16 residues. Germline lookup yields CDR1 MNHEY and CDR2 SMNVEV (reference sequence). The CDR3 reads CATSVGASSYNSPLHF. The CDR3, as DNA: TGTGCCACCTCAGTAGGGGCGAGCTCCTATAATTCACCCCTCCACTTT.

This clone was detected only once. The V and J genes are TRBV24-1 and TRBJ2-1, with TRBD2 matching 15 bases. CDR3 size: 16 residues. Germline V gene lookup returns CDR1 KGHDR and CDR2 SFDVKD. With V trimmed by 4 bases and J by 12 bases, 9 bases remained unmatched. CDR3 sequence: CATSEKGLAGGRGQFF. The CDR3 nucleotides are TGTGCCACCAGTGAAAAGGGACTAGCGGGAGGTCGCGGGCAGTTCTTC.

The CDR3 loop is CASSRLTGTGALDTQYF. The CDR3 DNA sequence: TGTGCCAGCAGCCGTCTGACCGGGACAGGGGCGTTAGATACGCAGTATTTT. The rearrangement joins TRBV13 to TRBJ2-3, with 10 bases identical to TRBD1. Per germline, CDR1 PRHDT and CDR2 FYEKMQ (reference sequence). V was clipped by 5 bases and J by 5 bases; unmatched bases: 13. CDR3 length: 17 residues.

The chain recombines TRBV5-1 with TRBJ1-3, with TRBD1 as a possible D gene (5 bases). CDR1 is SGHRS and CDR2 is YFSETQ in the germline V gene. This CDR3 has 14 residues. V dropped 4 bases and J dropped 0 bases, with 8 bases sitting between them. The CDR3 bases are TGCGCCAGCAGCACAGGTTACTCTGGAAACACCATATATTTT. Amino acids: CASSTGYSGNTIYF. Full variable domain (remainder filled in from reference TRBV5-1 and TRBJ1-3): KAGVTQTPRYLIKTRGQQVTLSCSPISGHRSVSWYQQTPGQGLQFLFEYFSETQRNKGNFPGRFSGRQFSNSRSEMNVSTLELGDSALYLCASSTGYSGNTIYFGEGSWLTVV.

The genes are TRBV6-1 and TRBJ1-1; TRBD1 matches at 7 bases. This CDR3 is 15 amino acids long. With 6 bases clipped from V and 4 bases from J, the junction kept 11 bases outside the gene matches. Germline values: CDR1 MNHNS, CDR2 SASEGT. Here the CDR3 DNA reads TGTGCCAGCAGAGGGAATCAGGGGGGCCGCACTGAAGCTTTCTTT. It yields the protein CASRGNQGGRTEAFF.

On this clone itself: A junction end diverges from the germline sequence, so it may reflect a read error. This chain joins TRBV7-8 and TRBJ2-7; 9 nucleotides agree with TRBD1. The length of the CDR3 is 15 residues. Germline V gives CDR1 SGHVS, CDR2 FQNEAQ. CDR3 DNA sequence: TGTGCCAGCAGCTTAATGGGACAGGGTGTCTACGGGCAGTACTTC. It codes for CASSLMGQGVYGQYF.

This clone was found once. The genes are TRBV18 and TRBJ1-4; D perhaps matches TRBD1 (5 bases). This CDR3 spans 15 amino acids. Trimming took 6 bases from V and 3 from J, leaving 14 bases between them. From germline, CDR1 is KGHSH and CDR2 LQKENI. The CDR3 DNA reads as TGTGCCAGCTCCCCGTTACGGGACTCTAATGAAAAACTGTTTTTT. The encoded protein is CASSPLRDSNEKLFF.

The J gene is TRBJ2-6, the V gene TRBV27, with D unclear. V lost 6 bases and J 0 bases, leaving 3 bases between the germline ends. The germline gives CDR1 MNHEY, CDR2 SMNVEV (reference sequence). The CDR3 has 13 residues. The CDR3 DNA reads TGTGCCAGCAGCAACTCTGGGGCCAACGTCCTGACTTTC. Amino acid sequence: CASSNSGANVLTF. Complete variable domain (other parts from reference TRBV27 and TRBJ2-6): EAQVTQNPRYLITVTGKKLTVTCSQNMNHEYMSWYRQDPGLGLRQIYYSMNVEVTDKGDVPEGYKVSRKEKRNFPLILESPSPNQTSLYFCASSNSGANVLTFGAGSRLTVL.

The chain combines TRBV6-5 with TRBJ2-2; 7 bases agree with TRBD2. The CDR3 is 16 amino acids. The junction had 5 bases not matched to a gene; V was cut back by 0 bases and J by 4 bases. Germline V gene data show CDR1 as MNHEY and CDR2 as SVGAGI. As DNA, the CDR3 is TGTGCCAGCAGTTACTCGGGGGAGGGACTCACCGGGGAGCTGTTTTTT. Amino acids: CASSYSGEGLTGELFF.

The chain employs TRBV4-2 and TRBJ1-1, with D perhaps TRBD1 (6 bases). CDR3 length: 14 residues. Germline V gives CDR1 LGHNA, CDR2 YNFKEQ. Trimming removed 1 base at V and 8 bases at J, with 14 bases between. As DNA, the CDR3 is TGTGCCAGCAGCCAAGCCTACAGGGACCAAGAAGCTTTCTTT. This gives the protein CASSQAYRDQEAFF.

In its sample, this clone was seen once. The rearrangement uses TRBV19 and TRBJ2-7; the D gene is possibly TRBD2 (6 bases). The ends were cut back, 5 bases at V and 0 bases at J, with 14 bases in the middle. This CDR3 has 15 amino acids. From germline, CDR1 is LNHDA and CDR2 SQIVND (reference sequence). CDR3 sequence: CASSAGGASSYEQYF. The DNA of the CDR3 is TGTGCCAGTAGTGCAGGCGGGGCCAGCTCCTACGAGCAGTACTTC. Looking up the rest from reference TRBV19 and TRBJ2-7 gives the full variable domain: DGGITQSPKYLFRKEGQNVTLSCEQNLNHDAMYWYRQDPGQGLRLIYYSQIVNDFQKGDIAEGYSVSREKKESFPLTVTSAQKNPTAFYLCASSAGGASSYEQYFGPGTRLTVT.

This clone came up once. The J gene is TRBJ2-3, the V gene TRBV18, with D maybe TRBD1 (5 bases). Trimming shortened V by 2 bases and J by 4 bases, and 10 bases separated the two germline ends. The CDR3 runs 14 residues. Germline V gene sequence: CDR1 KGHSH, CDR2 LQKENI. The CDR3 coding sequence is TGTGCCAGCTCACCAAGTCAGGGCGCAGATACGCAGTATTTT. Translating gives CASSPSQGADTQYF.